The clone carrying this T cell receptor beta chain was detected a few times. No antigen is known for it. Germline V gene sequence: CDR1 KGHSH, CDR2 LQKENI. V lost 1 base to trimming and J lost 2 bases, with 15 bases between them. The CDR3 length is 17 residues. This sample stems from a study of T cell repertoires in cytomegalovirus infection. Study-wide findings and caveats: HLA-C-restricted, CMV-specific TCR beta clonotypes were dominant ex vivo.

One entry per CDR3 protein results from TCRdb running MiXCR on the reads. Among more than 650,000 distinct CDR3 sequences listed, less than 40% were seen once. The source material was PBMCs. This receptor was taken from a human donor in good health (CMV status not recorded). Some clones in this sample may be carry-over from other donors' samples. This sequence joins TRBV18 and TRBJ2-1; TRBD1 or TRBD2 may be the D gene (5 bases each). The CDR3 bases are TGTGCCAGCTCACCACGGGACGCGGTTTGGACCTACAATGAGCAGTTCTTC. It translates to CASSPRDAVWTYNEQFF.